This entry features one T cell receptor beta chain sequence. Its antigen is as yet unknown. The CDR3 length is 14 residues. The data belong to a study of CXCR3-negative and CXCR3-positive naive CD8 T cells. Whole-study findings and limits: The study found CXCR3 expression partially decreased after cryopreservation and ran most assays on fresh PBMCs. CXCR3-expressing naive cells carried TRB CDR3s more hydrophobic than those of CXCR3-negative naive cells. Surface CD5 was comparable between naive subsets; TCR strength was inferred from TRB CDR3 properties.

Each TRB cDNA library was prepared by 5' RACE (with UMI labels). TCRdb re-called the 5' RACE reads and catalogs CDR3 proteins one per entry, DNA excluded. This table lists approximately 88,000 distinct CDR3 sequences. The authors gated naive CD8+ T cells as CD45RO-CCR7+CD27+CD95-. Sequencing was performed on naive CXCR3- CD8+ T cells from blood. Documented subset: CD45RO-CCR7+CD27+CD95- naive CD8+ T cells lacking CXCR3 (TNR3-). The source is a human donor in good health. Some clones in this sample may be carry-over from other donors' samples. The chain employs TRBV5-7 and TRBJ1-5. TRBV5-7 is noted as an ORF with a role that remains uncertain. The CDR3 loop is CASSLTESLQPQHF.